Below are 19 T cell receptor beta chains sequenced from a single sample in a study of blood T cell repertoires in COVID-19. This table comes from immunoSEQ multiplex PCR, and its TCRdb copy is limited to in-frame clones, with some not included. The sample yields roughly 210,000 clones, 84% seen once. Input material: peripheral blood. The source of these receptors is a woman of 80 years or more with COVID-19, enrolled during active disease.

This chain uses TRBV9 with TRBJ2-7; D might be TRBD1 (7 bases). V shed 0 bases and J shed 3 bases, with 13 bases lying between them. The CDR3 sequence is 15 residues long. Germline V gene data show CDR1 as SGDLS and CDR2 as YYNGEE. This CDR3 reads CASSVGPGGIYEQYF. DNA of the CDR3: TGTGCCAGCAGCGTAGGTCCAGGGGGGATCTACGAGCAGTACTTC. The full variable domain, in which reference TRBV9 and TRBJ2-7 provide the parts outside the CDR3, is DSGVTQTPKHLITATGQRVTLRCSPRSGDLSVYWYQQSLDQGLQFLIQYYNGEERAKGNILERFSAQQFPDLHSELNLSSLELGDSALYFCASSVGPGGIYEQYFGPGTRLTVT.

This chain uses TRBV28 with TRBJ1-1; unclear D gene. The ends were cut back, 6 bases at V and 6 bases at J, with 17 bases in the middle. Germline CDR1 and CDR2: MDHEN and SYDVKM. CDR3 length: 14 residues. The CDR3 DNA is TGTGCCAGCAGACCCCCTTCGGAGGCTGCTGAAGCTTTCTTT. It specifies CASRPPSEAAEAFF. The whole variable domain, filled in from reference TRBV28 and TRBJ1-1, reads DVKVTQSSRYLVKRTGEKVFLECVQDMDHENMFWYRQDPGLGLRLIYFSYDVKMKEKGDIPEGYSVSREKKERFSLILESASTNQTSMYLCASRPPSEAAEAFFGQGTRLTVV.

This sequence joins TRBV7-3 and TRBJ2-3, with TRBD2 matching 11 bases. V trimming: 4 bases; J trimming: 6 bases; junction bases outside the gene matches: 6. CDR3 size: 15 residues. CDR1 is SGHTA, CDR2 FQGTGA, per germline. The CDR3 is CASSSGLAAVDTQYF. For the CDR3, the DNA is TGTGCCAGCAGCTCGGGACTAGCGGCAGTGGATACGCAGTATTTT.

The chain uses TRBV5-4 and TRBJ1-5; weak D call: TRBD1 (5 bases). Trimming took off 7 bases at V and 5 bases at J, with 19 bases between the two ends. There are 15 residues in the CDR3. From germline, CDR1 is SGHNT and CDR2 YYREEE (reference sequence). The DNA for the CDR3 is TGTGCCAGCCGGCGGAGGGGTAAAGCGGATCAGCCCCAGCATTTT. Its translation: CASRRRGKADQPQHF.

This chain joins TRBV4-2 and TRBJ2-1; D uncertain. CDR3 length equals 14 residues. The germline CDR1 and CDR2 sequences are LGHNA and YNFKEQ. The V gene lost 0 bases and the J gene lost 6 bases, with 9 bases spanning the gap. CDR3 sequence: CASSQERAGNEQFF. The CDR3 bases are TGTGCCAGCAGCCAAGAGCGAGCAGGCAATGAGCAGTTCTTC.

V and J are TRBV5-5 and TRBJ2-7; D ambiguous. The V and J ends lost 5 bases and 1 base respectively, with 13 bases between them. This CDR3 spans 14 amino acids. Germline V gene lookup returns CDR1 SGHKS and CDR2 YYEKEE (reference sequence). Here the CDR3 reads CASRFGGGSYEQYV. CDR3 nucleotides: TGTGCCAGCAGGTTCGGCGGCGGATCCTACGAGCAGTACGTC.

This clone was recorded once. The chain has TRBV5-1 and TRBJ1-1; TRBD1 matches 9 bases. The CDR3 has 15 residues. Trimming at V came to 4 bases and at J to 0 bases, leaving 4 bases not matched to a gene. Germline CDR1 reads SGHRS; CDR2 reads YFSETQ. The CDR3 bases are TGCGCCAGCAGCATAACAGGGGGCGTGAACACTGAAGCTTTCTTT. Translation gives CASSITGGVNTEAFF. Filled out from reference TRBV5-1 and TRBJ1-1, the complete variable domain reads KAGVTQTPRYLIKTRGQQVTLSCSPISGHRSVSWYQQTPGQGLQFLFEYFSETQRNKGNFPGRFSGRQFSNSRSEMNVSTLELGDSALYLCASSITGGVNTEAFFGQGTRLTVV.

In this sample, this clone turned up a few times. J is TRBJ1-6 and V is TRBV3-1 (or the pseudogene TRBV3-2), with D maybe TRBD1 (5 bases). This CDR3 is built from 14 residues. V lost 8 bases and J 7 bases, leaving 15 bases between the germline ends. From germline, CDR1 is LGHDT and CDR2 YNNKEL (reference sequence). CDR3 protein: CASSQGLGNSPLHF. Written as DNA, the CDR3 is TGTGCCAGCTCGCAGGGCTTAGGGAATTCACCCCTCCACTTT.

This clone was counted a few times. V and J are TRBV20-1 and TRBJ2-7; TRBD2 might be the D (5 bases). Germline assignment: CDR1 DFQATT and CDR2 SNEGSKA (reference sequence). Trimming left V 3 bases short and J 3 bases short, with 15 bases between. The CDR3 totals 14 residues. CDR3 nucleotide sequence: TGCAGTGCTAGTTCGGCCGGGGAAGGCTACGAGCAGTACGTC. Protein: CSASSAGEGYEQYV.

This chain uses TRBV7-2 with TRBJ1-1; TRBD1 aligns across 9 bases. The CDR3 totals 15 residues. The germline gives CDR1 SGHTA, CDR2 FQGNSA. V shed 5 bases and J 1 base; nucleotides not matched to a gene: 5. This CDR3 is CASSPRQGGNTEAFF. The CDR3, as DNA: TGTGCCAGCAGCCCCAGACAGGGGGGGAACACTGAAGCTTTCTTT.

J is TRBJ2-1 and V is TRBV30; weak D call: TRBD1 (6 bases). V gave up 2 bases and J gave up 4 bases, with 12 bases separating them. The CDR3 length is 14 residues. Germline V gives CDR1 GTSNPN, CDR2 SVGIG (reference sequence). The CDR3 here is CAWSSGTPYNEQFF. CDR3 nucleotide sequence: TGTGCCTGGAGTTCCGGGACACCGTACAATGAGCAGTTCTTC. Together with reference TRBV30 and TRBJ2-1, the CDR3 gives the full variable domain: SQTIHQWPATLVQPVGSPLSLECTVEGTSNPNLYWYRQAAGRGLQLLFYSVGIGQISSEVPQNLSASRPQDRQFILSSKKLLLSDSGFYLCAWSSGTPYNEQFFGPGTRLTVL.

V gene TRBV27 combines with J gene TRBJ1-3, with 7 bases that match TRBD1. The germline CDR1 and CDR2 sequences are MNHEY and SMNVEV (reference sequence). The CDR3 has 19 residues. Trimming cost V 6 bases and J 2 bases; bases outside gene matches: 19. The CDR3 DNA reads TGTGCCAGCAGACCTGCGGTCGGGACAGCCGTTACTACTGGAAACACCATATATTTT. This translates into CASRPAVGTAVTTGNTIYF.

V and J are TRBV7-2 and TRBJ2-7; 9 nucleotides agree with TRBD2. This CDR3 contains 15 residues. V trimming: 1 base; J trimming: 4 bases; junction bases outside the gene matches: 5. CDR1 and CDR2 from the germline V gene are SGHTA and FQGNSA. The CDR3 coding sequence is TGTGCCAGCAGCTTAGTTAGCGGGGGTTTATACGAGCAGTACGTC. Its protein is CASSLVSGGLYEQYV.

This chain links TRBV11-2 with TRBJ2-3; TRBD2 matches at 8 bases. J was trimmed by 1 base and V by 5 bases; bases with no gene match: 8. Germline V gene sequence: CDR1 SGHAT, CDR2 FQNNGV. The CDR3 has 16 residues. The CDR3 DNA reads as TGTGCCAGCAGCCTCACTAGCGGAGGGGGCACAGATACGCAGTATTTT. As protein: CASSLTSGGGTDTQYF.

The chain joins TRBV6-5 to TRBJ2-7; TRBD1 matches 7 bases. The CDR3 totals 13 residues. Germline V lookup: CDR1 MNHEY, CDR2 SVGAGI. With 2 bases clipped from V and 5 bases from J, the junction kept 3 bases outside the gene matches. CDR3 in amino acids: CASSYQGENEQYV. CDR3 coding DNA: TGTGCCAGCAGTTACCAGGGGGAAAACGAGCAGTACGTC.

The chain carries TRBV7-2 and TRBJ1-4; D is unresolved. With 0 bases removed from V and 9 bases from J, the gap between germline ends came to 8 bases. The germline V gene has CDR1 SGHTA and CDR2 FQGNSA. The CDR3 sequence is 13 residues long. CDR3 DNA sequence: TGTGCCAGCAGCTTAGCACCAGGTCAAAAACTGTTTTTT. As protein: CASSLAPGQKLFF.

This clone was recorded once. This CDR3 reads CASSGGGGSDTQYF. DNA for the CDR3: TGCGCCAGCAGCGGGGGAGGGGGATCAGATACGCAGTATTTT. The J gene is TRBJ2-3, the V gene TRBV5-1; D may be TRBD2 (7 bases). Looked up from germline, CDR1 is SGHRS and CDR2 is YFSETQ. V was pared by 4 bases and J by 4 bases, with 13 bases between. This CDR3 comprises 14 residues.

This rearrangement joins TRBV6-5 to TRBJ1-4; tentative D call: TRBD1 (6 bases). V shed 4 bases and J shed 10 bases, with 16 bases lying between them. CDR1 is MNHEY and CDR2 is SVGAGI in the germline V gene. This CDR3 is 14 amino acids long. The CDR3 DNA reads TGTGCCAGCAGTTCTAGGGACAATGGTCGAAAACTGTTTTTT. Amino acid sequence: CASSSRDNGRKLFF.

This clone was detected only a few times. The gene calls are TRBV19 and TRBJ1-5; 7 bases are shared with TRBD1. The germline CDR1 and CDR2 sequences are LNHDA and SQIVND (reference sequence). The CDR3 is 15 amino acids. V trimming: 6 bases; J trimming: 0 bases; junction bases outside the gene matches: 5. CDR3 sequence: CASRLGQLSNQPQHF. In DNA, the CDR3 is TGTGCCAGTAGACTGGGACAGCTTAGCAATCAGCCCCAGCATTTT.